The 27 T cell receptor beta chains below come from one sample, sequenced in a study of cytomegalovirus exposure and HLA in healthy donors. The primer mix had 60 Vbeta and 13 Jbeta primers. TCRdb's copy holds only in-frame clones and misses some; the assay was immunoSEQ multiplex PCR. In all, the sample yields 100,000 to 150,000 clones. Sequencing used PBMCs. Receptors were obtained from a man between 18 and 29 years old in good health and CMV-seronegative.

The chain links TRBV5-1 to TRBJ1-2; D is unclear. Germline V gives CDR1 SGHRS, CDR2 YFSETQ. The germline V and J ends were trimmed by 0 bases and 3 bases, with 6 bases remaining between them. The length of the CDR3 is 13 residues. The CDR3 sequence is CASSLDSDYGYTF. The DNA for the CDR3 is TGCGCCAGCAGCTTGGATTCTGACTATGGCTACACCTTC.

The CDR3 DNA is TGCGCCAGCGCGACAGGTCGAGCTAACTATGGCTACACCTTC. Residues: CASATGRANYGYTF. V and J are TRBV5-1 and TRBJ1-2; D might be TRBD1 (6 bases). V lost 7 bases and J lost 0, with 13 bases in between. Germline V gives CDR1 SGHRS, CDR2 YFSETQ. CDR3 length equals 14 residues.

The rearrangement uses TRBV28 and TRBJ1-2, with TRBD1 matching 7 bases. Germline CDR1 reads MDHEN; CDR2 reads SYDVKM. The CDR3 runs to 15 residues. J lost 4 bases, V lost 5 bases, and 10 bases had no gene match. CDR3 DNA: TGTGCCAGCAGTCCCCCGGGACAGAGAGTCTATGGCTACACCTTC. Its translation is CASSPPGQRVYGYTF.

The J gene is TRBJ1-2, the V gene TRBV7-2, with 7 nucleotides matching TRBD1. CDR3 length equals 15 residues. J was trimmed by 4 bases and V by 2 bases; bases with no gene match: 7. Looked up from germline, CDR1 is SGHTA and CDR2 is FQGNSA. The CDR3 coding sequence is TGTGCCAGCAGCTTAACTCCAGGGGGACGCTATGGCTACACCTTC. Its translation is CASSLTPGGRYGYTF. Full variable domain (rest looked up from reference TRBV7-2 and TRBJ1-2): GAGVSQSPSNKVTEKGKDVELRCDPISGHTALYWYRQSLGQGLEFLIYFQGNSAPDKSGLPSDRFSAERTGGSVSTLTIQRTQQEDSAVYLCASSLTPGGRYGYTFGSGTRLTVV.

V gene TRBV6-5 combines with J gene TRBJ1-1; 7 positions agree with TRBD1. This CDR3 comprises 15 residues. Trimming removed 0 bases from V and 5 bases from J; junction bases left unmatched: 6. Germline V lookup: CDR1 MNHEY, CDR2 SVGAGI. As DNA, the CDR3 is TGTGCCAGCAGTTACTCTCGAAGGGGGCGAACTGAAGCTTTCTTT. Its protein product is CASSYSRRGRTEAFF.

V is TRBV30 and J is TRBJ2-5, with TRBD2 as a possible D gene (6 bases). TRBJ2-7 explains the end of the DNA better; the J call may be wrong. The germline CDR1 and CDR2 sequences are GTSNPN and SVGIG (reference sequence). The CDR3 spans 12 residues. CDR3 loop: CAWRPGRYEQYF. The CDR3 DNA reads as TGTGCCTGGAGGCCAGGGAGGTACGAGCAGTACTTC.

The chain couples TRBV7-2 to TRBJ1-5, with unresolved D. In germline, CDR1 is SGHTA, CDR2 FQGNSA. Deletions cut 4 bases from V and 7 bases from J, with 17 bases between. CDR3 length: 15 amino acids. CDR3: CASSSPTITLQPQHF. In DNA, the CDR3 is TGTGCCAGCAGCTCGCCAACGATCACTCTCCAGCCCCAGCATTTT.

The chain uses TRBV7-2 and TRBJ2-3; a possible D gene is TRBD2 (6 bases). Germline CDR1 SGHTA, CDR2 FQGNSA. Trimming cost V 5 bases and J 0 bases, with 15 bases left between them. This CDR3 has 16 amino acids. CDR3 sequence: CASSLAPGLSTDTQYF. As DNA, the CDR3 is TGTGCCAGCAGCCTCGCACCGGGACTCAGCACAGATACGCAGTATTTT.

The CDR3 sequence: CASSLSISQPSGGKAGELFF. The CDR3 nucleotides read TGTGCCAGCAGCTTAAGTATCTCTCAGCCTAGCGGGGGGAAAGCCGGGGAGCTGTTTTTT. V usage is TRBV7-3 and J usage is TRBJ2-2; TRBD2 agrees at 11 bases. The CDR3 is 20 residues long. Germline lookup yields CDR1 SGHTA and CDR2 FQGTGA. Trimming took 1 base from V and 6 from J; bases not matched to a gene: 16.

The V gene is TRBV28, the J gene TRBJ1-4, with no clear D. The CDR3 has 17 residues. Germline CDR1 is MDHEN and CDR2 is SYDVKM. Trimming cost V 5 bases and J 7 bases, with 23 bases left between them. CDR3 DNA sequence: TGTGCCAGCAGTCCCCCAGGCGAGGGAAGGGTTGGTGAAAAACTGTTTTTT. Its translation: CASSPPGEGRVGEKLFF.

The J gene is TRBJ2-7, the V gene TRBV11-2, with D perhaps matching TRBD2 (5 bases). Germline V CDR1 and CDR2: SGHAT, FQNNGV. Trimming stripped 4 bases from V and 0 bases from J, with 22 bases between. This CDR3 has 18 residues. CDR3 sequence reads: CASSSFVGLAAGSYEQYF. Written as DNA, the CDR3 is TGTGCCAGCAGCTCCTTCGTGGGTCTAGCCGCGGGCTCCTACGAGCAGTACTTC.

This sequence joins TRBV18 and TRBJ1-1; no definite D call. CDR3 size: 13 residues. Germline V gives CDR1 KGHSH, CDR2 LQKENI. V was shortened by 4 bases and J by 2 bases, with 8 bases between the two germline ends. CDR3 protein: CASSLHRNTEAFF. CDR3 DNA: TGTGCCAGCTCACTGCACAGAAACACTGAAGCTTTCTTT.

V gene TRBV7-6 combines with J gene TRBJ2-3, with TRBD1 as a possible D gene (5 bases). CDR3 length: 14 amino acids. The germline V gene has CDR1 SGHVS and CDR2 FNYEAQ. V lost 1 base to trimming and J lost 3 bases, with 8 bases between them. The CDR3 reads CASSLDPGTDTQYF. DNA of the CDR3: TGTGCCAGCAGCTTAGACCCAGGGACAGATACGCAGTATTTT.

V gene TRBV6-5 combines with J gene TRBJ1-5; tentatively, D is TRBD1 (5 bases). Germline CDR1 MNHEY, CDR2 SVGAGI. V dropped 5 bases and J dropped 7 bases, with 18 bases sitting between them. CDR3 size: 15 residues. In DNA form, the CDR3 reads TGTGCCAGCAGTCCCAGGGTCAGCTCCGGACAGCCCCAGCATTTT. Amino acid sequence: CASSPRVSSGQPQHF.

The V call is TRBV7-9, the J call TRBJ1-3; D remains unclear. V was trimmed by 5 bases and J by 0 bases, leaving 11 bases between them. CDR3 length equals 15 residues. Germline V lookup: CDR1 SEHNR, CDR2 FQNEAQ (reference sequence). The CDR3 protein is CASSPGRISGNTIYF. DNA for the CDR3: TGTGCCAGCAGCCCGGGTCGAATCTCTGGAAACACCATATATTTT. Using reference TRBV7-9 and TRBJ1-3 for the parts outside the CDR3, the full variable domain is DTGVSQNPRHKITKRGQNVTFRCDPISEHNRLYWYRQTLGQGPEFLTYFQNEAQLEKSRLLSDRFSAERPKGSFSTLEIQRTEQGDSAMYLCASSPGRISGNTIYFGEGSWLTVV.

The chain has TRBV19 and TRBJ1-5, with unresolved D. The germline V gene encodes CDR1 LNHDA and CDR2 SQIVND (reference sequence). This CDR3 region has 17 residues. The ends were cut back, 3 bases at V and 2 bases at J, with 17 bases in the middle. The CDR3 loop is CASSIFPSGFGNQPQHF. CDR3 DNA: TGTGCCAGTAGTATTTTTCCGTCCGGGTTTGGCAATCAGCCCCAGCATTTT.

This sequence joins TRBV19 and TRBJ1-6; 10 nucleotides line up with TRBD1. V lost 5 bases, J lost 9 bases, and 10 bases stayed unmatched. CDR1 and CDR2 from the germline V gene are LNHDA and SQIVND (reference sequence). The CDR3 consists of 16 residues. The CDR3 DNA is TGTGCCAGTAGTCTCAATCCGGGACAGGGGACTTCACCCCTCCACTTT. Its translation is CASSLNPGQGTSPLHF.

V usage is TRBV6-5 and J usage is TRBJ2-7; 7 bases fit TRBD1. This CDR3 region has 15 residues. V trimming: 3 bases; J trimming: 2 bases; junction bases outside the gene matches: 7. Germline V CDR1 and CDR2: MNHEY, SVGAGI. Written as DNA, the CDR3 is TGTGCCAGCAGTTATGCCCGGACAGGAACCTACGAGCAGTACTTC. It specifies CASSYARTGTYEQYF.

The chain employs TRBV18 and TRBJ2-1, with 13 positions matching TRBD2. With 4 bases clipped from V and 3 bases from J, the junction kept 6 bases outside the gene matches. CDR3 length: 17 amino acids. From germline, CDR1 is KGHSH and CDR2 LQKENI. This CDR3 is CASSRGLAGASYNEQFF. CDR3 nucleotide sequence: TGTGCCAGCTCACGAGGACTAGCGGGAGCGAGCTACAATGAGCAGTTCTTC.

The V and J genes are TRBV6-1 and TRBJ1-1, with 9 positions matching TRBD1. Germline CDR1 and CDR2: MNHNS and SASEGT. J lost 6 bases, V lost 11 bases, and 16 bases had no gene match. This CDR3 has 15 amino acids. The CDR3 is CAGERSGTGRAEAFF. Written as DNA, the CDR3 is TGTGCCGGGGAACGGTCCGGGACAGGGAGGGCTGAAGCTTTCTTT.

The chain links TRBV4-3 to TRBJ2-7; 9 bases match TRBD1. The CDR3 length is 16 residues. V gave up 4 bases and J gave up 3 bases; unmatched junction bases: 10. The V gene's germline CDR1 is LGHNA and CDR2 YSLEER. The CDR3 DNA reads TGCGCCAGCAGCCGCAAAACAGGGGGCTCTTACTACGAGCAGTACTTC. Translated, it gives CASSRKTGGSYYEQYF.

CDR3 sequence: CASSLGQGIGTEAFF. The CDR3 DNA sequence: TGTGCCAGCAGCCTTGGACAGGGAATAGGCACTGAAGCTTTCTTT. This chain links TRBV7-3 with TRBJ1-1; 8 nucleotides agree with TRBD1. CDR3 length: 15 residues. In germline, CDR1 is SGHTA, CDR2 FQGTGA. Trimming removed 5 bases from V and 4 bases from J; junction bases left unmatched: 9.

The V call is TRBV19, the J call TRBJ1-1; 9 bases align to TRBD1. J gave up 2 bases and V 4 bases, and 14 bases lay outside the gene matches. Per germline, CDR1 LNHDA and CDR2 SQIVND (reference sequence). CDR3 length equals 18 residues. The CDR3 spells CASSTGTGGELFNTEAFF. CDR3 nucleotides: TGTGCCAGTAGTACAGGAACAGGGGGCGAGCTATTCAACACTGAAGCTTTCTTT.

V gene TRBV28 combines with J gene TRBJ2-5; a weak D match, TRBD1 (6 bases). This CDR3 has 16 residues. The V gene lost 5 bases and the J gene lost 4 bases, with 20 bases spanning the gap. Germline CDR1 and CDR2: MDHEN and SYDVKM. The CDR3: CASSTLGAGQGETQYF. In DNA, the CDR3 is TGTGCCAGCAGTACCCTGGGGGCGGGCCAAGGAGAGACCCAGTACTTC.

Concerning this clone itself: Different DNA sequences within this sample yield the same CDR3. The chain recombines TRBV2 with TRBJ1-5; 10 bases align to TRBD1. Germline CDR1 is SNHLY and CDR2 is FYNNEI. The CDR3 totals 13 residues. Trimming at V came to 3 bases and at J to 7 bases, leaving 0 bases not matched to a gene. The CDR3 is CASSETGGQPQHF. In DNA form, the CDR3 reads TGTGCCAGCAGTGAGACAGGGGGCCAGCCCCAGCATTTT.

V usage is TRBV28 and J usage is TRBJ1-1; no firm D call. The V gene's germline CDR1 is MDHEN and CDR2 SYDVKM. V was cut by 1 base and J by 3 bases, with 3 bases left in between. The CDR3 spans 12 residues. The CDR3: CASSLSYTEAFF. The CDR3 nucleotides are TGTGCCAGCAGTTTATCATACACTGAAGCTTTCTTT.

The chain is built from TRBV10-3 and TRBJ2-7; 7 bases agree with TRBD2. Germline CDR1 and CDR2: ENHRY and SYGVKD. CDR3 length: 14 residues. Losses at the gene ends were 7 bases for V and 4 bases for J; bases not matched to a gene: 10. In nucleotides, the CDR3 is TGTGCCATCACCACCCCAGGGAGGGAATACGAGCAGTACTTC. This sequence encodes CAITTPGREYEQYF.